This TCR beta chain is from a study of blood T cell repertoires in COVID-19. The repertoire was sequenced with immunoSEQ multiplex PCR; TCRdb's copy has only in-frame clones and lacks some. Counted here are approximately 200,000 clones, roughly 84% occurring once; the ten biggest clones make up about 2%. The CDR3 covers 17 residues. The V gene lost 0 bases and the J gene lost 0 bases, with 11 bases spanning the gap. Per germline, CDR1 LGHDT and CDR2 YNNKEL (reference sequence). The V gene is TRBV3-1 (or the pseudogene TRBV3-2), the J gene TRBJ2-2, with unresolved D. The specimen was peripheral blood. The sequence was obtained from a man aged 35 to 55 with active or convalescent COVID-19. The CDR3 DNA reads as TGTGCCAGCAGCCAAGAACCCACCTACTCGAACACCGGGGAGCTGTTTTTT. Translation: CASSQEPTYSNTGELFF.